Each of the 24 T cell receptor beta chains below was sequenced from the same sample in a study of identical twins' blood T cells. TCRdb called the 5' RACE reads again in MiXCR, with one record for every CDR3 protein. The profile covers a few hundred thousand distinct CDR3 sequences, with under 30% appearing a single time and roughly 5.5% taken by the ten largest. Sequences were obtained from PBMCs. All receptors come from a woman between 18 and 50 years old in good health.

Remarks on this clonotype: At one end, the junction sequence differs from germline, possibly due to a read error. CDR3 amino acids: CASSRGTGGEQPRHF. The CDR3 bases are TGTGCCAGCAGTCGGGGGACAGGGGGTGAACAGCCCCGGCATTTT. The chain links TRBV27 to TRBJ1-5; TRBD1 matches at 11 bases. Per the germline V gene, CDR1 is MNHEY and CDR2 is SMNVEV (reference sequence). The CDR3 loop spans 15 amino acids.

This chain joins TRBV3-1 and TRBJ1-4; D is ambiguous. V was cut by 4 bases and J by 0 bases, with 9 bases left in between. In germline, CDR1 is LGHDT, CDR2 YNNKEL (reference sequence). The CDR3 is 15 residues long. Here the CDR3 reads CASSLNGATNEKLFF. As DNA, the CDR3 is TGTGCCAGCAGCCTAAACGGTGCAACTAATGAAAAACTGTTTTTT.

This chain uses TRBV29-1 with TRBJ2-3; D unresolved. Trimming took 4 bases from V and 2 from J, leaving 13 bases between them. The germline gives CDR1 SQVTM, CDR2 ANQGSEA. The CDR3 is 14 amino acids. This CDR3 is CSVGQSAFTDTQYF. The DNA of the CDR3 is TGCAGCGTTGGTCAGTCGGCCTTCACAGATACGCAGTATTTT.

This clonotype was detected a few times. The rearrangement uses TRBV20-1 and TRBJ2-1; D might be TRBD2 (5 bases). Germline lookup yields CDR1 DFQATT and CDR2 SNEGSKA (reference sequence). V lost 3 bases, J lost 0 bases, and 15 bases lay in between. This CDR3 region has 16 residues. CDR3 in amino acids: CSASKGSVSSYNEQFF. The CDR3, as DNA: TGCAGTGCTAGTAAGGGTAGCGTCAGCTCCTACAATGAGCAGTTCTTC.

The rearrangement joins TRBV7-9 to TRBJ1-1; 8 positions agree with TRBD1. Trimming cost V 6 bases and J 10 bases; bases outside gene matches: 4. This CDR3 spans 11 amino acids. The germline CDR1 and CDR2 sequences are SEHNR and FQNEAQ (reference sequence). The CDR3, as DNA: TGTGCCAGCAGTCGCCAGGGGGCAGCTTTCTTT. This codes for CASSRQGAAFF.

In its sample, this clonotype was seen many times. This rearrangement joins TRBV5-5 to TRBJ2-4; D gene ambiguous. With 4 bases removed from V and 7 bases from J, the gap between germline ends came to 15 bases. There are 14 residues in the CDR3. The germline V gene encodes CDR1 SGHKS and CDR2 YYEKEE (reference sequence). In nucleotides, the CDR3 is TGTGCCAGCAGCCTGGAGAGAAGTTGGAACATTCAGTACTTC. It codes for CASSLERSWNIQYF.

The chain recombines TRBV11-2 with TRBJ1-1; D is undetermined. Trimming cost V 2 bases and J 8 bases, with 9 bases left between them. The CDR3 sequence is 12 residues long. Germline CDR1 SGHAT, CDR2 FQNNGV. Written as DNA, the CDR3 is TGTGCCAGCAGCTTAAGCTTCGGCGAAGCTTTCTTT. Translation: CASSLSFGEAFF.

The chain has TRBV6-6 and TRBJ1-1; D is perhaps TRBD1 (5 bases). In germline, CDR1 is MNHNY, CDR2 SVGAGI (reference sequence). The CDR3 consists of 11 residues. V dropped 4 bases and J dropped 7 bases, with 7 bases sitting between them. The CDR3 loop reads CASSWGSEAFF. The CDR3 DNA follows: TGTGCCAGCAGTTGGGGCAGTGAAGCTTTCTTT.

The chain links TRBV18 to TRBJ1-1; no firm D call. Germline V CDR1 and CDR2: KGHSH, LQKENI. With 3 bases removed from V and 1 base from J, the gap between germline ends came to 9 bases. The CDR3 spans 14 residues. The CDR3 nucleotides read TGTGCCAGCTCACCGGACCCGGGGAACACTGAAGCTTTCTTT. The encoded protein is CASSPDPGNTEAFF.

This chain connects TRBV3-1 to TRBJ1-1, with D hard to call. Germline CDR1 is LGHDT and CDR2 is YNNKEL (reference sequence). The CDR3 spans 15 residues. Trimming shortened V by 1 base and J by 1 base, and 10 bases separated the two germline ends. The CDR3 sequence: CASSQGVRGNTEAFF. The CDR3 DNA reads TGTGCCAGCAGCCAAGGTGTCCGGGGGAACACTGAAGCTTTCTTT.

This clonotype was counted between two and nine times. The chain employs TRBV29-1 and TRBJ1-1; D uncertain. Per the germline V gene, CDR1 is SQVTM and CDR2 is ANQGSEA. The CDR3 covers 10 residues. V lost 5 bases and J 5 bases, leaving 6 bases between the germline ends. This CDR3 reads CSVWRTEAFF. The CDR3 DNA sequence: TGCAGCGTTTGGAGAACTGAAGCTTTCTTT.

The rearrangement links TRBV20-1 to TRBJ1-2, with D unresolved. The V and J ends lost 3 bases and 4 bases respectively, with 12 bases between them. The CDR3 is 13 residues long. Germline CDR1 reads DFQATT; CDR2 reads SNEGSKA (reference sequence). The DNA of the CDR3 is TGCAGTGCTAGGGACGGTCCTAGCTATGGCTACACCTTC. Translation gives CSARDGPSYGYTF.

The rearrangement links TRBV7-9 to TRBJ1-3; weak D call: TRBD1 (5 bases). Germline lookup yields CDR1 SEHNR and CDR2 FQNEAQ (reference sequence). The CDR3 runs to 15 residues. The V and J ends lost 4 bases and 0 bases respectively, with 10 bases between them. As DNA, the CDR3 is TGTGCCAGCAGCTCTAGACAGTTCTCTGGAAACACCATATATTTT. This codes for CASSSRQFSGNTIYF.

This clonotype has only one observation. Here the CDR3 DNA reads TGTGCCATCTGTGCGGGGAACGGAAGCACAGATACGCAGTATTTT. Amino acids: CAICAGNGSTDTQYF. The rearrangement uses TRBV10-3 and TRBJ2-3; D possibly corresponds to TRBD2 (6 bases). Germline CDR1 is ENHRY and CDR2 is SYGVKD. V lost 8 bases to trimming and J lost 0 bases, with 15 bases between them. The CDR3 loop spans 15 amino acids.

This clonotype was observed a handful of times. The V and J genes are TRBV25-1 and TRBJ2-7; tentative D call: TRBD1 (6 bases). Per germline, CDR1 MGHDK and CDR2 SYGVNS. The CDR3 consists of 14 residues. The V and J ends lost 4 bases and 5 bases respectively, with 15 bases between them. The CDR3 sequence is CASSVTPRGHEQYF. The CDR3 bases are TGTGCCAGCAGTGTTACCCCCAGGGGCCACGAGCAGTACTTC.

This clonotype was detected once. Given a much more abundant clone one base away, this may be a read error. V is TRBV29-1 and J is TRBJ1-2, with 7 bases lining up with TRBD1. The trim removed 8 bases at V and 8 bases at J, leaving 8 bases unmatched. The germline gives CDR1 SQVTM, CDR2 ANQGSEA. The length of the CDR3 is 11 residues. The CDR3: CSTTGVRGYTF. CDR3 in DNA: TGCAGCACCACAGGGGTACGGGGCTACACCTTC.

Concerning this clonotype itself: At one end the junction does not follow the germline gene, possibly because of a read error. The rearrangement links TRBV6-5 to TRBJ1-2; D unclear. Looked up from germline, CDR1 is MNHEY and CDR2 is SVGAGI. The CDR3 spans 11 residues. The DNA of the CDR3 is TGTGCCAGCAGTTACGAATCCCTCTTGTTCTTC. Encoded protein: CASSYESLLFF.

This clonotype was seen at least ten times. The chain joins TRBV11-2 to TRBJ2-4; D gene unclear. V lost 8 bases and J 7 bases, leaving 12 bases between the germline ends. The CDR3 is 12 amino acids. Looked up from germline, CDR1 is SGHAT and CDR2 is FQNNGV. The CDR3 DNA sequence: TGTGCCAGCGGGTCCGCTTCCAACATTCAGTACTTC. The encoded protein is CASGSASNIQYF.

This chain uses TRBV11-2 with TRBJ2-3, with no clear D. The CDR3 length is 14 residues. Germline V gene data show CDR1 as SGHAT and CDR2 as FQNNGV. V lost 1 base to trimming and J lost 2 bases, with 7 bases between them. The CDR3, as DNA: TGTGCCAGCAGCTTAGCCGCACCCACAGATACGCAGTATTTT. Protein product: CASSLAAPTDTQYF.

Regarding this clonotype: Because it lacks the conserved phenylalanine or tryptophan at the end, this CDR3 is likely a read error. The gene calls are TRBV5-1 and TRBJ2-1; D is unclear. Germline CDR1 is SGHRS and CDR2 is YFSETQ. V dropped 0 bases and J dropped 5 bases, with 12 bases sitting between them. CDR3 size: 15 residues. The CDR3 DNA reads TGCGCCAGCAGCTTGGGAGTCTACTCAAACAATGAGCAGTTCTCC. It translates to CASSLGVYSNNEQFS.

The CDR3: CASSFGGGYYGYTF. The DNA for the CDR3 is TGTGCCAGCAGTTTTGGCGGAGGTTACTATGGCTACACCTTC. This chain links TRBV12-3 or TRBV12-4 with TRBJ1-2; no firm D call. Trimming cost V 3 bases and J 3 bases, with 11 bases left between them. The CDR3 is 14 residues long.

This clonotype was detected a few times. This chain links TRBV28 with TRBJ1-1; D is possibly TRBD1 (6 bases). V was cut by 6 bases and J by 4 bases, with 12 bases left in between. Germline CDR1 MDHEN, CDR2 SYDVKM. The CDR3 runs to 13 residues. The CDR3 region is CASRPTGTTEAFF. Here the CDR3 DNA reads TGTGCCAGCAGACCAACAGGGACCACTGAAGCTTTCTTT.

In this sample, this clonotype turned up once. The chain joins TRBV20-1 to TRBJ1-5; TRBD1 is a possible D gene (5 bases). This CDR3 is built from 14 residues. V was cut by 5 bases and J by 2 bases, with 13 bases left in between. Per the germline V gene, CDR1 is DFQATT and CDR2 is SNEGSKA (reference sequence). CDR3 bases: TGCAGTGCTGTTCCGCAGGGTCGCAATCAGCCCCAGCATTTT. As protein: CSAVPQGRNQPQHF.

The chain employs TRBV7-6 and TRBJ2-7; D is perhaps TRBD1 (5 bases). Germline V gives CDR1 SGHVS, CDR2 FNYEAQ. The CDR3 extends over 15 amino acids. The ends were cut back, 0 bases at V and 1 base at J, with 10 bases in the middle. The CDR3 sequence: CASSLATGPSYEQYF. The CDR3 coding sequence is TGTGCCAGCAGCTTAGCTACAGGACCATCCTACGAGCAGTACTTC.